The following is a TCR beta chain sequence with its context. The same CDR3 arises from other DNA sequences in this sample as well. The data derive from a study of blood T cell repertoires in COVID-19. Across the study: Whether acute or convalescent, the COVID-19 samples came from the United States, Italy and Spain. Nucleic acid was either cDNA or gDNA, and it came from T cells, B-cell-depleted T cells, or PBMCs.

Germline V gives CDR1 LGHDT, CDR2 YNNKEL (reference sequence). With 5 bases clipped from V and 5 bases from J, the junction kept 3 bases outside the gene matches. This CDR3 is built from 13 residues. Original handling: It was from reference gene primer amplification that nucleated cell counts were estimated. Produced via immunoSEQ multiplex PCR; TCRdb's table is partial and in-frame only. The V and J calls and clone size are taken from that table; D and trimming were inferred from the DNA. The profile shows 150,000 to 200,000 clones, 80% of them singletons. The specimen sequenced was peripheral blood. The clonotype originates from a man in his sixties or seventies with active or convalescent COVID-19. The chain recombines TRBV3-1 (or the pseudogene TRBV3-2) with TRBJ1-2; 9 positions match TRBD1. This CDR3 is CASSRTGEYGYTF. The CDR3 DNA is TGTGCCAGCAGCAGGACAGGGGAGTATGGCTACACCTTC.